This T cell receptor beta chain was captured in a study of T cells after yellow fever vaccination. General observations from the study: Peak timing came faster in the weaker secondary response, day 5 versus 15. The appearance of a small share of clonotypes in both CD4 and CD8 compartments was observed.

A process of 5'RACE template switching, which added a universal primer site and UMIs, was used to make TCR cDNA. TCRdb passed the 5' RACE reads through MiXCR, listing each CDR3 protein once. The sample lists 310,000 or so distinct CDR3 sequences, about 6.6% occurring once. There are a few counts of this clonotype. Its matching antigen is unknown. The V gene lost 2 bases and the J gene lost 0 bases, with 7 bases spanning the gap. This CDR3 spans 15 amino acids. Germline V lookup: CDR1 SNHLY, CDR2 FYNNEI. Sequencing used PBMCs, obtained more than 35 days after the first yellow fever vaccination. The sequence was collected from a man aged 18-30 years who received the YFV17D yellow fever vaccine. The V gene is TRBV2, the J gene TRBJ2-2; D may be TRBD1 (5 bases). Here the CDR3 DNA reads TGTGCCAGCAGTGAATGGGGCCCGAACACCGGGGAGCTGTTTTTT. Encoded protein: CASSEWGPNTGELFF.